The entry below describes one TCR beta chain. TCRdb's table, derived via immunoSEQ multiplex PCR, lists solely in-frame clones and lacks some. The data hold around 60,000 clones, with about 76% observed a single time. The sample belongs to a study of PD-L1 blockade in urothelial cancer. Study summary: At 3 weeks after treatment start (second dose) and again at 6 weeks, blood was analyzed.

The time point here: pretreatment peripheral blood. Sample numbers ranged from 1 to 8 per patient, encompassing pretreatment and on-treatment collections. The ends were cut back, 0 bases at V and 5 bases at J, with 14 bases in the middle. The CDR3 consists of 15 residues. Germline V gene sequence: CDR1 SGHRS, CDR2 YFSETQ. The TCR sequence derives from a man aged 65 to 85 with urothelial cancer. Sequencing used PBMCs, obtained around atezolizumab (anti-PD-L1) treatment. The V call is TRBV5-1, the J call TRBJ2-5, with D maybe TRBD1 (6 bases). The CDR3 loop is CASSLDRAKWETQYF. CDR3 nucleotides: TGCGCCAGCAGCTTGGACAGGGCGAAGTGGGAGACCCAGTACTTC.